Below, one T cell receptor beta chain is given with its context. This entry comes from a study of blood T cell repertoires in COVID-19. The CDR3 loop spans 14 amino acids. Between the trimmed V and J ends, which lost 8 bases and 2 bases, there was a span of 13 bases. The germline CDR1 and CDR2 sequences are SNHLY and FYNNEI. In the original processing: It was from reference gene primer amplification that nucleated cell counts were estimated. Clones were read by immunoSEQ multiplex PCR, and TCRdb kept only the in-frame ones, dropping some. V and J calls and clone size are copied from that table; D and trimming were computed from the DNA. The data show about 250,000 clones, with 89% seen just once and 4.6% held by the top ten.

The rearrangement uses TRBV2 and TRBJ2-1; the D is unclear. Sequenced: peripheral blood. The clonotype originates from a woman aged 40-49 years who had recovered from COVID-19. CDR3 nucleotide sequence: TGTGCCAGCGGGCAGTTTGGCGCCTACAATGAGCAGTTCTTC. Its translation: CASGQFGAYNEQFF.